This T cell receptor (beta chain) was observed in a study of blood T cell repertoires in COVID-19. On the study more broadly: The samples span acute and convalescent COVID-19 from the United States, Italy and Spain. The cDNA or gDNA used as material had been derived from T cells, B-cell-depleted T cells, or PBMCs.

Under the authors' procedure: How many nucleated cells were present was estimated from reference gene primer amplification. The method was immunoSEQ multiplex PCR; TCRdb's version includes in-frame clones alone and lacks a portion of them. That table supplies the V and J calls and clone size; D and trimming were determined from the DNA. The profile shows some 150,000 clones, about 91% of them singletons. The CDR3 spans 13 residues. Germline V gene sequence: CDR1 LNHDA, CDR2 SQIVND (reference sequence). The germline V and J ends were trimmed by 3 bases and 2 bases, with 8 bases remaining between them.

This TCR came from an older woman with acute or convalescent COVID-19. Sequenced input: peripheral blood. The gene calls are TRBV19 and TRBJ2-7; D might be TRBD1 (5 bases). The CDR3 nucleotides are TGTGCCAGTAGTATCACAGGAACCTACGAGCAGTACTTC. It specifies CASSITGTYEQYF.